This T cell receptor (beta chain) derives from a study of T cells in Graves' hyperthyroidism and ophthalmopathy. This CDR3 contains 14 residues. Per germline, CDR1 SGHTA and CDR2 FQGNSA. Trimming stripped 2 bases from V and 7 bases from J, with 9 bases between. This clonotype turned up a few times. TCR beta CDR3 region amplification was performed from RNA transcripts. First-round RT-PCR with HTBI primers amplified the TCR CDR3 region. TCRdb independently ran MiXCR on the multiplex PCR reads; one entry per CDR3 protein. There are roughly 700,000 distinct CDR3 sequences in the sample; about a third occur only once, and less than 40% lies in the top ten.

Material for sequencing was blood. V is TRBV7-2 and J is TRBJ1-6; D is uncertain. The TCR originated in a woman in her thirties or forties with Graves' hyperthyroidism. CDR3 sequence: CASSLWGENSPLHF. CDR3 DNA: TGTGCCAGCAGCTTATGGGGAGAAAATTCACCCCTCCACTTT.